Listed below are T cell receptor beta chains from one sample, sequenced in a study of T cell repertoires in cytomegalovirus infection. TCRdb called the reads again in MiXCR, with one record for every CDR3 protein. The sample contains 160,000 or so distinct CDR3 sequences, approximately 17% of which appear only once. Sequencing was done on a sample of CD8+ T cells from PBMCs. The receptors were gathered from a human donor in good health (CMV status not recorded). Some clones in this sample may be carry-over from other donors' samples. CDR3s include the opening cysteine and the closing phenylalanine or tryptophan. The D gene is left open where the match is weak. For some rows the clone size is stated as once, few or many, or as a class when expanded; others skip it.

>.|TRBJ2-1|.|TRBV12-3/TRBV12-4
CASSLALVSDEQFF
TGTGCCAGCAGTTTAGCGCTAGTAAGCGATGAGCAGTTCTTC
>.|TRBJ2-1|.|TRBV7-9
CASSRRSDSSYNEQFF
TGTGCCAGCAGCCGACGATCGGACAGCTCCTACAATGAGCAGTTCTTC
>.|TRBJ1-1|.|TRBV20-1
CSALSAEGNPEAFF
TGCAGTGCCTTGTCGGCAGAAGGTAACCCTGAAGCTTTCTTT
>TRBD2|TRBJ2-5|many|TRBV7-2
CASSPIAGGPGGTQYF
TGTGCCAGCAGCCCGATAGCGGGAGGGCCCGGAGGGACCCAGTACTTC
>TRBD2|TRBJ2-1|few|TRBV6-2/TRBV6-3
CASSLHRREGSNEQFF
TGTGCCAGCAGTCTCCACCGGCGGGAGGGCTCGAATGAGCAGTTCTTC
>.|TRBJ1-2|.|TRBV25-1
CASSMDGNYGYTF
TGTGCCAGCAGCATGGACGGAAACTATGGCTACACCTTC
>.|TRBJ2-1|few|TRBV14
CASSHTLKGGEQFF
TGTGCCAGCAGCCACACCCTAAAGGGGGGTGAGCAGTTCTTC
>.|TRBJ2-7|few|TRBV7-9
CASSLVGQSYEQYF
TGTGCCAGCAGCTTAGTCGGACAGAGCTACGAGCAGTACTTC
>.|TRBJ2-2|.|TRBV29-1
CSVEETTGELFF
TGCAGCGTTGAGGAGACCACCGGGGAGCTGTTTTTT
>.|TRBJ2-7|.|TRBV6-6
CASSYAGWDEQYF
TGTGCCAGCAGTTACGCGGGGTGGGACGAGCAGTACTTC
>.|TRBJ1-1|.|TRBV7-2
CASSIQKDSEAFF
TGTGCCAGCAGCATACAAAAGGACAGTGAAGCTTTCTTT
>.|TRBJ2-1|few|TRBV2
CASGPSDSDYNEQFF
TGTGCCAGCGGGCCCTCGGACAGTGATTACAATGAGCAGTTCTTC
>.|TRBJ2-3|.|TRBV7-3
CASSLTSGAGDTQYF
TGTGCCAGCAGCTTAACGTCGGGGGCTGGAGATACGCAGTATTTT
>TRBD1|TRBJ2-1|.|TRBV6-1
CASSLKAAPRWTGNEQFF
TGTGCCAGCAGCCTAAAGGCGGCGCCCCGCTGGACAGGCAATGAGCAGTTCTTC
>TRBD2|TRBJ2-5|.|TRBV11-3
CASNLAGVETQYF
TGTGCCAGCAACCTAGCGGGGGTGGAGACCCAGTACTTC
>.|TRBJ2-1|few|TRBV5-6
CASNEVLQDHNEQFF
TGTGCCAGCAACGAGGTCCTCCAGGACCACAATGAGCAGTTCTTC
>TRBD1|TRBJ2-3|.|TRBV27
CASSSWDSPTDTQYF
TGTGCCAGCAGTTCTTGGGACAGCCCCACAGATACGCAGTATTTT
>.|TRBJ2-1|few|TRBV6-2/TRBV6-3
CASTPDRDPYNEQFF
TGTGCCAGCACCCCGGACCGTGACCCCTACAATGAGCAGTTCTTC
>.|TRBJ2-3|.|TRBV7-2
CASSFEPTPTDTQYF
TGTGCCAGCAGCTTCGAACCTACTCCCACAGATACGCAGTATTTT
>.|TRBJ2-1|.|TRBV29-1
CSVGREVNEQFF
TGCAGCGTTGGCAGGGAGGTCAATGAGCAGTTCTTC
>.|TRBJ2-3|.|TRBV7-8
CASSLDRMDTQYF
TGTGCCAGCAGCTTAGACAGAATGGATACGCAGTATTTT
>.|TRBJ2-1|many|TRBV7-2
CASSSRYNEQFF
TGTGCCAGCAGCTCCAGGTACAATGAGCAGTTCTTC
>.|TRBJ2-7|few|TRBV7-9
CASSLIRADEQYF
TGTGCCAGCAGCTTAATCAGGGCGGACGAGCAGTACTTC
>.|TRBJ2-5|.|TRBV5-1
CASSEYQETQYF
TGCGCCAGCAGCGAGTACCAAGAGACCCAGTACTTC
>.|TRBJ2-6|.|TRBV11-2
CASSPTGWGANVLTF
TGTGCCAGCAGCCCCACGGGGTGGGGGGCCAACGTCCTGACTTTC
>TRBD1|TRBJ1-1|.|TRBV29-1
CSVVGTGGRTEAFF
TGCAGCGTTGTTGGGACAGGGGGCCGAACTGAAGCTTTCTTT
>.|TRBJ1-3|few|TRBV2
CASSESGYGNTIYF
TGTGCCAGCAGTGAATCAGGGTATGGAAACACCATATATTTT
>.|TRBJ1-6|.|TRBV11-2
CASSPAGSRRSPLHF
TGTGCCAGCAGCCCAGCCGGCAGTAGAAGATCACCCCTCCACTTT
>TRBD2|TRBJ2-7|.|TRBV25-1
CASSASSGSIYEQYF
TGTGCCAGCAGTGCGTCTAGCGGGAGTATCTACGAGCAGTACTTC
>TRBD1|TRBJ1-5|.|TRBV20-1
CSARGGQAGQPQHF
TGCAGTGCTAGAGGGGGACAGGCTGGACAGCCCCAGCATTTT
>.|TRBJ2-3|few|TRBV20-1
CSVGAFGPRGTGDTQYF
TGCAGTGTGGGTGCATTCGGGCCCCGGGGGACGGGAGATACGCAGTATTTT
>.|TRBJ1-5|few|TRBV2
CASSDYRSNQPQHF
TGTGCCAGCAGTGATTACAGGTCCAATCAGCCCCAGCATTTT
>.|TRBJ2-1|few|TRBV28
CASSPHVNEQFF
TGTGCCAGCAGTCCACACGTCAATGAGCAGTTCTTC
>TRBD1|TRBJ1-1|.|TRBV12-3/TRBV12-4
CASSSPGQGKTEAFF
TGTGCCAGCAGTTCACCGGGACAGGGGAAAACTGAAGCTTTCTTT
>.|TRBJ2-3|few|TRBV7-8
CASSLAVLPDTQYF
TGTGCCAGCAGCTTAGCTGTCCTACCAGATACGCAGTATTTT
>TRBD2|TRBJ2-1|.|TRBV7-6
CASSSGSVAGGSYNEQFF
TGTGCCAGCAGCTCGGGGAGTGTAGCGGGAGGGTCCTACAATGAGCAGTTCTTC
>TRBD2|TRBJ2-5|.|TRBV24-1
CATSDRTSGTETQYF
TGTGCCACCAGTGATCGGACTAGCGGGACAGAGACCCAGTACTTC
>TRBD1|TRBJ2-1|few|TRBV11-2
CASSTGTGSLF
TGTGCCAGCAGCACCGGGACAGGGTCTCTCTTC
>.|TRBJ1-5|.|TRBV28
CASSLEDQPQHF
TGTGCCAGCAGTTTAGAGGATCAGCCCCAGCATTTT
>.|TRBJ1-1|.|TRBV7-2
CASSLGGGGKTEAFF
TGTGCCAGCAGCTTAGGGGGCGGGGGGAAAACTGAAGCTTTCTTT
>.|TRBJ2-7|.|TRBV9
CASSPRSGRDTYEQYF
TGTGCCAGCAGCCCCCGTTCGGGGAGGGACACCTACGAGCAGTACTTC
>.|TRBJ2-3|.|TRBV25-1
CASSVGQTTDTQYF
TGTGCCAGCAGCGTTGGACAGACCACAGATACGCAGTATTTT
>.|TRBJ2-1|.|TRBV12-5
CASGRRVYNEQFF
TGTGCTAGTGGCCGGAGGGTATACAATGAGCAGTTCTTC